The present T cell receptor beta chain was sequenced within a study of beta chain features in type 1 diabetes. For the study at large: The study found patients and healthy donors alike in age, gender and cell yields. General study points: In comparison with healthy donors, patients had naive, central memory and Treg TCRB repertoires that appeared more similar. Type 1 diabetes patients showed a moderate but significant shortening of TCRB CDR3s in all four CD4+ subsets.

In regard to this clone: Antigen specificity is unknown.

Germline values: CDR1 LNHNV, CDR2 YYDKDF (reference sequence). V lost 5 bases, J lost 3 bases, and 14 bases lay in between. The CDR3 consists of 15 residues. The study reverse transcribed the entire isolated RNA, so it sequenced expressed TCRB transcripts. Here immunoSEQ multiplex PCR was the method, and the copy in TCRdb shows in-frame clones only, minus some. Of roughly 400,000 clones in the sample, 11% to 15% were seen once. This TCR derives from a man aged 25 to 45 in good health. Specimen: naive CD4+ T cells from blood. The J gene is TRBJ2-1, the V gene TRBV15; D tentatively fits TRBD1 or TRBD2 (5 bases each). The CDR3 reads CATSYEGRGYNEQFF. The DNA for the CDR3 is TGTGCCACCAGCTATGAGGGAAGGGGCTACAATGAGCAGTTCTTC. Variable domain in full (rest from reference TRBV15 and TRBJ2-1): DAMVIQNPRYQVTQFGKPVTLSCSQTLNHNVMYWYQQKSSQAPKLLFHYYDKDFNNEADTPDNFQSRRPNTSFCFLDIRSPGLGDTAMYLCATSYEGRGYNEQFFGPGTRLTVL.